One T cell receptor beta chain is described in this entry. Its antigen is unknown. The CDR3 is 15 residues long. V gave up 1 base and J gave up 7 bases, with 11 bases separating them. Germline-derived CDR1 and CDR2 are SNHLY and FYNNEI. The data belong to a study of cytomegalovirus exposure and HLA in healthy donors. Findings and caveats of the study: The study put 160 or so TCR beta chains on its list as cytomegalovirus-associated. Beyond CMV serostatus, there was no information to go on about immune exposure. In a later analysis, compared with equally common non-associated chains, HLA-associated beta chains were more expanded.

Primers: 60 Vbeta forward and 13 Jbeta reverse. The repertoire was sequenced with immunoSEQ multiplex PCR; TCRdb's copy has only in-frame clones and lacks some. The sample yields roughly 61,000 clones, 80% to 90% seen once. Sequenced material: PBMCs. V and J are TRBV2 and TRBJ1-6, with D possibly TRBD1 on 5 matching bases. The origin of this receptor is a man aged 30-40 years in good health and CMV-seropositive. This CDR3 is CASSEEGQGNSPLHF. For the CDR3, the DNA is TGTGCCAGCAGTGAAGAAGGGCAGGGAAATTCACCCCTCCACTTT.